Listed here are 15 T cell receptor beta chains from one sample, sequenced in a study of metastatic and nonmetastatic thyroid tumors. Ahead of thyroid surgery, no patient had received treatment of any kind. TCRdb re-called clones via MiXCR from the PCR reads. The repertoire holds approximately 20,000 clones, with 12% as singletons. Sequencing was performed on blood. Receptors originate from a male donor with papillary thyroid cancer or a benign thyroid nodule (not recorded which). Some clones in this sample may be carry-over from other donors' samples.

This clone is medium-sized in the sample. V usage is TRBV2 and J usage is TRBJ1-2; 8 bases map to TRBD1. CDR1 and CDR2 from the germline V gene are SNHLY and FYNNEI. The V gene end was trimmed by 6 bases and the J gene end by 3 bases; junction bases not matched to a gene: 6. The length of the CDR3 is 14 residues. CDR3 residues: CASRGDRLDYGYTF. CDR3 DNA sequence: TGTGCCAGCAGGGGGGACAGGCTGGACTATGGCTACACCTTC.

A few counts support this clone. The chain recombines TRBV24-1 with TRBJ2-1; 8 nucleotides line up with TRBD2. The CDR3 sequence is 16 residues long. The germline gives CDR1 KGHDR, CDR2 SFDVKD. After removal of 3 bases from V and 8 bases from J, the junction contained 11 bases not matched to a gene. The CDR3 DNA reads TGTGCCACCAGTGATACCGGGACTAGAGGGACCCATGAGCAGTTCTTC. Protein product: CATSDTGTRGTHEQFF.

Notes on this clone: Being one base from a much bigger clone, this may be a read error. This chain joins TRBV20-1 and TRBJ1-2; TRBD1 agrees at 10 bases. Germline lookup yields CDR1 DFQATT and CDR2 SNEGSKA (reference sequence). The CDR3 is 17 residues long. The CDR3, as DNA: TGCAGGGTCGAGAAAACGGACAGGGGGTTTATGGCCTATGGCTACACCTTC. This gives the protein CRVEKTDRGFMAYGYTF.

A word on this clone: This may arise from a read error, as a much more abundant clone is one base away. Here the CDR3 DNA reads TGTGCCGGCAGCCAGGGGGATGAGCAGTTCTTC. It specifies CAGSQGDEQFF. The chain employs TRBV3-1 and TRBJ2-1; 7 bases fit TRBD1. CDR1 and CDR2 from the germline V gene are LGHDT and YNNKEL (reference sequence). There are 11 residues in the CDR3.

This clone showed up many times. This rearrangement joins TRBV19 to TRBJ1-4; no definite D call. The CDR3 runs 16 residues. From germline, CDR1 is LNHDA and CDR2 SQIVND (reference sequence). V was clipped by 11 bases and J by 7 bases, with 26 bases between them. Here the CDR3 DNA reads TGTGCCTCAATGAGTCCGGGCCTCGGATCTGGTGAAAAACTGTTTTTT. Its protein is CASMSPGLGSGEKLFF.

The chain is built from TRBV12-3 or TRBV12-4 and TRBJ2-6, with 8 bases lining up with TRBD1. V shed 2 bases and J 2 bases; nucleotides not matched to a gene: 5. The CDR3 runs 17 residues. The CDR3 reads CASSLRQGAAGANVLTF. Written as DNA, the CDR3 is TGTGCCAGCAGTTTAAGGCAGGGGGCGGCTGGGGCCAACGTCCTGACTTTC.

The J gene is TRBJ2-1, the V gene TRBV7-2, with 13 bases fitting TRBD2. This CDR3 is 17 amino acids long. Germline V CDR1 and CDR2: SGHTA, FQGNSA. V shed 0 bases, J shed 5 bases, and the junction held 4 bases outside the gene matches. The DNA for the CDR3 is TGTGCCAGCAGCTTAGCGGGGACTAGCGGGGCTAACAATGAGCAGTTCTTC. Translated, it gives CASSLAGTSGANNEQFF. The full variable domain, its missing parts supplied by reference TRBV7-2 and TRBJ2-1, is GAGVSQSPSNKVTEKGKDVELRCDPISGHTALYWYRQSLGQGLEFLIYFQGNSAPDKSGLPSDRFSAERTGGSVSTLTIQRTQQEDSAVYLCASSLAGTSGANNEQFFGPGTRLTVL.

Relative to its sample, this clone is medium-sized (0.01 to 0.1%). The chain links TRBV12-3 or TRBV12-4 to TRBJ2-2; 10 bases are a match to TRBD2. Trimming cost V 5 bases and J 4 bases; bases outside gene matches: 4. CDR3 size: 15 residues. The CDR3 reads CASSRSGRSTGELFF. The CDR3 nucleotides are TGTGCCAGCAGTCGTAGCGGGAGGAGCACCGGGGAGCTGTTTTTT.

This clone ranks as medium-sized. The V and J genes are TRBV24-1 and TRBJ1-5, with D perhaps TRBD1 (5 bases). This CDR3 spans 14 amino acids. CDR1 is KGHDR and CDR2 is SFDVKD in the germline V gene. V was cut by 3 bases and J by 4 bases, with 9 bases left in between. CDR3 residues: CATSDGARNQPQHF. For the CDR3, the DNA is TGTGCCACCAGTGATGGGGCCAGAAATCAGCCCCAGCATTTT.

This clone appeared many times. The J gene is TRBJ2-4, the V gene TRBV12-5; TRBD1 is a possible D gene (6 bases). From germline, CDR1 is LGHNT and CDR2 FRNRAP. V lost 2 bases and J 8 bases, leaving 13 bases between the germline ends. The CDR3 totals 14 residues. CDR3 region: CASGLWLGGDIQYF. CDR3 sequence (DNA): TGTGCTAGTGGTTTGTGGCTAGGGGGTGACATTCAGTACTTC.

As DNA, the CDR3 is TGTGCCAGCAGTCGCGGGGGCGCTGGAAACACCATATATTTT. This sequence encodes CASSRGGAGNTIYF. This rearrangement joins TRBV28 to TRBJ1-3; the D gene is possibly TRBD1 (6 bases). Germline V gene data show CDR1 as MDHEN and CDR2 as SYDVKM. The CDR3 is 14 residues long. V lost 5 bases and J 2 bases, leaving 10 bases between the germline ends.

The chain joins TRBV5-1 to TRBJ2-6, with 9 bases lining up with TRBD1. Unmatched junction bases numbered 8, after V lost 4 bases and J lost 0 bases. The CDR3 is 18 amino acids. From germline, CDR1 is SGHRS and CDR2 YFSETQ. CDR3 amino acids: CASSEGTGIYSGANVLTF. Written as DNA, the CDR3 is TGCGCCAGCAGCGAAGGGACAGGGATCTACTCTGGGGCCAACGTCCTGACTTTC.

This clone is medium-sized by share. CDR3 region: CASSLGAYNEQFF. The CDR3 region has the DNA TGTGCCAGCAGTTTAGGCGCATACAATGAGCAGTTCTTC. The rearrangement joins TRBV12-3 or TRBV12-4 to TRBJ2-1; D unclear. V was trimmed by 1 base and J by 4 bases, leaving 5 bases between them. The CDR3 loop spans 13 amino acids.

At least ten counts were recorded for this clone. The V gene is TRBV7-8, the J gene TRBJ1-2; 7 nucleotides line up with TRBD1. The CDR3 loop spans 13 amino acids. CDR1 is SGHVS and CDR2 is FQNEAQ in the germline V gene. J lost 7 bases, V lost 5 bases, and 7 bases had no gene match. CDR3 bases: TGTGCCAGCAGCCTAAGACAGGGCCTTGGCTACACCTTC. Protein product: CASSLRQGLGYTF.

This clone has a count of ten or more. V and J are TRBV7-8 and TRBJ1-5, with D possibly TRBD1 on 5 matching bases. The CDR3 sequence is 13 residues long. In germline, CDR1 is SGHVS, CDR2 FQNEAQ. V dropped 5 bases and J dropped 4 bases, with 9 bases sitting between them. CDR3 coding DNA: TGTGCCAGCAGCATTAACAGGAATCAGCCCCAGCATTTT. It yields the protein CASSINRNQPQHF.